Listed below are T cell receptor beta chains from one sample, sequenced in a study of shared clonotypes between healthy human individuals. The method was immunoSEQ multiplex PCR; TCRdb's version includes in-frame clones alone and lacks a portion of them. The sample records roughly 2,500,000 clones, more than 85% being singletons. Sequencing input: naive CD4+ T cells from PBMCs. The receptor set was obtained from a man between 18 and 35 years old in good health. Some clones in this sample may be carry-over from other donors' samples. Each CDR3 is given with its conserved first and last residue. Fields, in order: D gene, clone size, J gene, V gene, CDR3 protein, CDR3 DNA. The D gene is left open where the match is weak. Clone size appears in some rows only: once, few, many, or a class for an expanded clone.

>-|-|TRBJ1-2|TRBV5-6
CASSWGLYGYTF
TGTGCCAGCAGCTGGGGGCTCTATGGCTACACCTTC
>-|-|TRBJ2-6|TRBV5-6
CASSLWFHGGGANVLTF
TGTGCCAGCAGCTTGTGGTTTCATGGGGGAGGGGCCAACGTCCTGACTTTC
>-|-|TRBJ2-3|TRBV18
CASSPRLNPDTQYF
TGTGCCAGCTCACCGCGACTAAATCCAGATACGCAGTATTTT
>-|-|TRBJ1-3|TRBV9
CASSVEITATGNTIYF
TGTGCCAGCAGCGTAGAAATCACAGCTACTGGAAACACCATATATTTT
>TRBD1|-|TRBJ1-1|TRBV5-4
CASSQGARDTEAFF
TGTGCCAGCAGCCAGGGGGCTAGGGACACTGAAGCTTTCTTT
>-|-|TRBJ1-4|TRBV18
CASSPTEPNEKLFF
TGTGCCAGCTCACCGACAGAACCTAATGAAAAACTGTTTTTT
>-|-|TRBJ2-7|TRBV14
CASSRGGPYEQYF
TGTGCCAGCAGCCGAGGAGGGCCCTACGAGCAGTACTTC
>-|once|TRBJ2-7|TRBV5-6
CASSLWGRGLASSYEQYF
TGTGCCAGCAGCTTGTGGGGAAGGGGGCTAGCGAGTAGTTACGAGCAGTACTTC
>TRBD1|-|TRBJ2-5|TRBV4-3
CASSQDRGETQYF
TGCGCCAGCAGCCAGGACAGGGGAGAGACCCAGTACTTC
>-|few|TRBJ1-1|TRBV28
CASSLKTGAEAFF
TGTGCCAGCAGTTTAAAGACTGGGGCTGAAGCTTTCTTT
>-|-|TRBJ2-2|TRBV7-2
CASSSSRPRGTGELFF
TGTGCCAGCAGCTCGTCTAGGCCCCGAGGGACCGGGGAGCTGTTTTTT